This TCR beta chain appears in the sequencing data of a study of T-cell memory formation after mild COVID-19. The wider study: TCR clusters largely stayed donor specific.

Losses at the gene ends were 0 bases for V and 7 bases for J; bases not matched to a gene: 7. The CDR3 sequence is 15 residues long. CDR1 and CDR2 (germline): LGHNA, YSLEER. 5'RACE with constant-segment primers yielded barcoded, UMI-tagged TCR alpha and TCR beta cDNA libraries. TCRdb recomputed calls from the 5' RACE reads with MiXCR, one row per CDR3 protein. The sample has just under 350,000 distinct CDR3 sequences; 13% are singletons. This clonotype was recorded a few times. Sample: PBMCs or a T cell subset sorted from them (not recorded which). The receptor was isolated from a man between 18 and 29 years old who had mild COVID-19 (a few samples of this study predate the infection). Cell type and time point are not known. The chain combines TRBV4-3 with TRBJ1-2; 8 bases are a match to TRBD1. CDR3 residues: CASSQDGTGGSGYTF. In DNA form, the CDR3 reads TGCGCCAGCAGCCAAGATGGCACAGGGGGTAGTGGCTACACCTTC.